Here is one TCR beta chain with its context. Its target is unknown. The source of the sample is a study of cytomegalovirus exposure and HLA in healthy donors. Germline values: CDR1 MNHNY, CDR2 SVGAGI (reference sequence). The ends were cut back, 2 bases at V and 2 bases at J, with 3 bases in the middle. This CDR3 has 12 residues. General observations from the study: In an earlier analysis, productive rearrangement rates for most beta V segments clustered near 87% or 30%.

In the PCR, 60 Vbeta and 13 Jbeta primers were used. Clones were read by immunoSEQ multiplex PCR, and TCRdb kept only the in-frame ones, dropping some. The table lists 130,000 or so clones, approximately 84% of them singletons. The chain couples TRBV6-6 to TRBJ1-1; D gene uncertain. The specimen sequenced was PBMCs. The sequence was collected from a woman between 40 and 50 years old in good health and CMV-seronegative. CDR3 bases: TGTGCCAGCAGTTACCCAAACACTGAAGCTTTCTTT. Its translation is CASSYPNTEAFF.